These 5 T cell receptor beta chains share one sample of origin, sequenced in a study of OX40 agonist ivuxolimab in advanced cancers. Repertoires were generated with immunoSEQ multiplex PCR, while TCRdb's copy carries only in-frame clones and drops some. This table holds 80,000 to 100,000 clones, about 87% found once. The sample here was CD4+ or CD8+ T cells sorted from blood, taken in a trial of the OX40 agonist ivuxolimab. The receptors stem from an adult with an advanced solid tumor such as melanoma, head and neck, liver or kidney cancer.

Here the CDR3 DNA reads TGCGCCAGCTCCCTAAGGGGGGAAGCTTTCTTT. This translates into CASSLRGEAFF. The chain uses TRBV5-1 and TRBJ1-1, with D possibly matching TRBD1 (6 bases). The CDR3 runs to 11 residues. V shed 7 bases and J shed 8 bases, with 12 bases lying between them. The germline gives CDR1 SGHRS, CDR2 YFSETQ.

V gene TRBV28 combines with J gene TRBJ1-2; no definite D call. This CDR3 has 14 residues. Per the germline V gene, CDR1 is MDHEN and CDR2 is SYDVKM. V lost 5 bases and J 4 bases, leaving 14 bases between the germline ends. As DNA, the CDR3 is TGTGCCAGCAGTCTCCAACCCAGGCGCTATGGCTACACCTTC. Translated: CASSLQPRRYGYTF.

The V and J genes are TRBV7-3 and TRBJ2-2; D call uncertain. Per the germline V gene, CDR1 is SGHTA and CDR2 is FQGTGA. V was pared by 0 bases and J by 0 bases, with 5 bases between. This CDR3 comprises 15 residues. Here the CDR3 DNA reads TGTGCCAGCAGCTTAACTAGGACGAACACCGGGGAGCTGTTTTTT. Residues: CASSLTRTNTGELFF.

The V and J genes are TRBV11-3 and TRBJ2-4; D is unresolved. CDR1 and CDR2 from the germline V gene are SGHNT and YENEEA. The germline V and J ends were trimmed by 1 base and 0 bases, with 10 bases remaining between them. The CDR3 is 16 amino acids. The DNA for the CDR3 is TGTGCCAGCAGCTTAGGTTTACACCTAGCCAAAAACATTCAGTACTTC. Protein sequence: CASSLGLHLAKNIQYF.

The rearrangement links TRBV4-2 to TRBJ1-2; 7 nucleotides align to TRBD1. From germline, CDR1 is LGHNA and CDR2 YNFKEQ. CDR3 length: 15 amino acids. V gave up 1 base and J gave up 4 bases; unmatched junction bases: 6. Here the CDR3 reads CASSQAATGLYGYTF. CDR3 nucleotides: TGTGCCAGCAGCCAAGCCGCGACAGGGCTCTATGGCTACACCTTC.